This T cell receptor (beta chain) was retrieved from a study of blood T cells in healthy people across ages (dated by TCRdb to 2013 to 2016). Looking at the study overall: Template switching captured roughly one uniquely barcoded TCR beta cDNA molecule per two T cells in model experiments. To track age-related changes in TCR beta repertoire diversity, the study relied on deep sequencing normalized with unique cDNA molecular identifiers. Donors were grouped into four age groups: young (average about 15 years), middle-aged (39), aged (around 60) and long-lived (over 80). To avoid experimental bias, donors of different ages were spread randomly across the sequencing lanes. Two additional independent replicas of 1 million unique cDNA reads from the same blood draw were analyzed for two donors (one aged 18 to 30 and one aged 80 or older).

Study-wide findings and limitations: Total diversity estimates from one million sequenced T cells were considered lower bounds and underestimates. The percentage of naive T cells measured by flow cytometry correlated strongly with observed TCR beta diversity. Bulk unsorted PBMC profiling prevented conclusive comparison of naive and antigen-experienced compartments. Observed TCR beta diversity per million T cells fell roughly linearly with age, and a significant reduction was already apparent by age roughly 40. Compared with the aged group, more naive CD4+ T cells, fewer expanded clones and increased TCR diversity were shown by the long-lived group, suggesting age selection. Because the CMV infection status of the donors was unknown, age-related changes in expanded clonotypes may potentially have been confounded.

The CDR3 numbers 18 residues from cysteine through phenylalanine. The entry retains the CDR3 DNA only, 54 bases that are in frame from base 1. CDR1 and CDR2 are read off the germline V gene as MDHEN and SYDVKM. Trimming at the junction amounts to 2 bases on V and 0 bases on J, and the germline ends lie 19 bases apart. About this clonotype itself: Its antigen specificity is not known. Base-call qualities are not available, and no considerably larger clone is one nucleotide away.

Systemically healthy Caucasian individuals from Russia, around 38 in total and aged about 6 to 90 years, were included as donors. Ten milliliters of peripheral blood were collected from each donor into EDTA-treated Vacutainer tubes. Ficoll-Paque density-gradient centrifugation was used to isolate PBMCs, with at least 7 million per sample. Trizol reagent was used to extract total RNA from the PBMCs, yielding at least 6 micrograms per sample. Naive CD45RAhigh/CD27high T cell percentages were measured by flow cytometry on a PBMC aliquot from every donor. The library was produced with 5' RACE. Instrument on record: Illumina HiSeq 2500. A second PCR of about 6 to 12 cycles was run with a J-beta primer mix and a sample-barcoded 5' primer. Each TCR beta cDNA molecule received a unique molecular identifier from a template-switch 5' adaptor carrying 12 random nucleotides. Each sample yielded at least 2.5 million CDR3-containing paired-end reads. All of the RNA was converted into first-strand cDNA using the Mint cDNA synthesis kit, with a TRBC-specific oligonucleotide serving as the primer. After uracil-DNA glycosylase treatment, a first 18-cycle PCR used universal primers M1SS and BC2_uni_R on all cDNA. In the authors' own workflow: Normalization of each sample was performed by random selection of 1 million high-quality reads, each carrying a distinct molecular identifier. Reads with shared molecular identifiers were discarded instead of being binned into consensus sequences. CDR3 identification, clonotype clustering and error correction used MiTCR with a Q25 quality threshold and the strictest error-elimination algorithm. A nonparametric unseen species model with Euler transformation was used to estimate lower-bound total TCR beta diversity. In TCRdb, the public reads were trimmed at Q25 with fastp and aligned with MiXCR, with productive beta chains retained. CDR3 protein sequences are deduplicated, and each keeps its most common genes and DNA. Here the V and J calls rest on TCRdb's processing, not on the authors' analysis. The sample has 1.5 million to 2 million distinct CDR3 sequences on record, around half of them singletons. Around 2.1% of the sample is in the top ten clones.

The TCR sequence derives from a woman aged 40 to 49 in good health. The chain couples TRBV28 to TRBJ1-2, and the D gene may be TRBD1, 5 bases matching. The sample consisted of blood. CDR3 loop: CASSLNTGGDGANYGYTF. The nucleotides read TGTGCCAGCAGTTTAAATACGGGGGGGGACGGTGCTAACTATGGCTACACCTTC.